This T cell receptor (beta chain) was documented in a study of blood T cell repertoires in COVID-19. Only in-frame clones appear in the TCRdb table, and some are missing; sequencing was by immunoSEQ multiplex PCR. The sample gives 55,000 to 90,000 clones, about 90% of which show up once; around 13% is in the top ten. Germline V lookup: CDR1 LGHNA, CDR2 YSLEER. The germline V and J ends were trimmed by 3 bases and 0 bases, with 9 bases remaining between them. The CDR3 has 15 amino acids. This clonotype originated in a human donor with active COVID-19. The donor label of this sample is uncertain. Sample: peripheral blood. The chain has TRBV4-3 and TRBJ1-3, with TRBD1 as a possible D gene (6 bases). The CDR3 sequence: CASSQDSASGNTIYF. In DNA, the CDR3 is TGCGCCAGCAGCCAGGACAGCGCCTCTGGAAACACCATATATTTT.